The 21 T cell receptor beta chains below all came from one sample that was sequenced in a study of blood T cells in healthy people across ages. It was with a sample-barcoded 5' primer and a J-beta primer mix that a second PCR of roughly 7 to 11 cycles was run. A single record per CDR3 protein comes from TCRdb applying MiXCR to the 5' RACE reads. The table records around 850,000 distinct CDR3 sequences, 30% to 45% of them present only once. Material: blood. The source is a young man in good health.

This clonotype was counted at least ten times. Here the CDR3 DNA reads TGTGCCAGCAGCTTAGACGCAGATACGCAGTATTTT. This sequence encodes CASSLDADTQYF. The V and J genes are TRBV7-2 and TRBJ2-3, with no clear D. Germline V CDR1 and CDR2: SGHTA, FQGNSA. The CDR3 totals 12 residues. V shed 1 base and J shed 4 bases, with 3 bases lying between them.

Notes on this clonotype: The junction does not match germline at one end; this may be a read error. This sequence joins TRBV9 and TRBJ2-1; D may match TRBD1 or TRBD2 (5 bases each). This CDR3 comprises 12 residues. Germline V gene sequence: CDR1 SGDLS, CDR2 YYNGEE. As DNA, the CDR3 is TGTGACAGCAGCGTGGGGGACAATGAGCAGTTCTTC. Translated, it gives CDSSVGDNEQFF. The full variable domain, completed using reference TRBV9 and TRBJ2-1, is DSGVTQTPKHLITATGQRVTLRCSPRSGDLSVYWYQQSLDQGLQFLIQYYNGEERAKGNILERFSAQQFPDLHSELNLSSLELGDSALYFCDSSVGDNEQFFGPGTRLTVL.

The chain's CDR3 is CSASSGVVGYTF. CDR3 nucleotides: TGCAGTGCTAGTAGTGGGGTAGTAGGCTACACCTTC. The J gene is TRBJ1-2, the V gene TRBV20-1; the D is unclear. Trimming pared 3 bases from V and 8 bases from J, leaving 13 bases between. This CDR3 has 12 amino acids. Germline CDR1 DFQATT, CDR2 SNEGSKA (reference sequence).

V gene TRBV4-1 combines with J gene TRBJ2-1; 8 bases fit TRBD2. The CDR3 is made up of 14 amino acids. CDR1 and CDR2 from the germline V gene are MGHRA and YSYEKL. V trimming: 4 bases; J trimming: 6 bases; junction bases outside the gene matches: 5. CDR3 DNA sequence: TGCGCCAGCAGCCCACTCGGGGGGGCCAATGAGCAGTTCTTC. Protein: CASSPLGGANEQFF.

This clonotype was detected many times. The chain joins TRBV5-5 to TRBJ1-4, with D perhaps matching TRBD1 (5 bases). Trimming took 4 bases from V and 5 from J, leaving 12 bases between them. There are 14 residues in the CDR3. Germline V gives CDR1 SGHKS, CDR2 YYEKEE (reference sequence). The CDR3 region has the DNA TGTGCCAGCAGCCCCGGGACGGCGAATGAAAAACTGTTTTTT. Translation: CASSPGTANEKLFF.

The rearrangement joins TRBV4-1 to TRBJ2-7; 12 positions agree with TRBD2. V trimming: 2 bases; J trimming: 7 bases; junction bases outside the gene matches: 9. CDR3 length: 16 residues. Per the germline V gene, CDR1 is MGHRA and CDR2 is YSYEKL. The CDR3 DNA reads TGCGCCAGCAGCCAAAGCCGGACTAGCGGGACGAATGAGCAGTACTTC. Translation: CASSQSRTSGTNEQYF.

The chain is built from TRBV5-1 and TRBJ2-3, with a possible D match to TRBD1 (6 bases). Germline V gene data show CDR1 as SGHRS and CDR2 as YFSETQ. This CDR3 comprises 15 residues. Deletions cut 0 bases from V and 2 bases from J, with 10 bases between. The CDR3 here is CASSLEGQITDTQYF. The CDR3 DNA reads TGCGCCAGCAGCTTGGAGGGACAAATCACAGATACGCAGTATTTT.

This chain joins TRBV20-1 and TRBJ1-5; D unresolved. Trimming took off 0 bases at V and 3 bases at J, with 6 bases between the two ends. Germline CDR1 reads DFQATT; CDR2 reads SNEGSKA (reference sequence). The CDR3 is 13 amino acids. DNA for the CDR3: TGCAGTGCTAGAGACCAGACCAATCAGCCCCAGCATTTT. This sequence encodes CSARDQTNQPQHF.

This clonotype turned up a few times. The genes are TRBV20-1 and TRBJ1-1; possibly TRBD1 for D (5 bases). CDR1 DFQATT and CDR2 SNEGSKA come from the germline V gene (reference sequence). The CDR3 is made up of 15 amino acids. The ends were cut back, 2 bases at V and 6 bases at J, with 19 bases in the middle. CDR3 in amino acids: CSARTGIEAGSEAFF. CDR3 in DNA: TGCAGTGCTAGAACAGGAATAGAGGCGGGATCTGAAGCTTTCTTT.

This clonotype was observed at least ten times. The chain couples TRBV7-6 to TRBJ2-5; D is tentatively TRBD1 or TRBD2 (5 bases each). V lost 5 bases to trimming and J lost 2 bases, with 15 bases between them. Germline V gives CDR1 SGHVS, CDR2 FNYEAQ. The CDR3 covers 15 residues. CDR3 in DNA: TGTGCCAGCAGCAATAACTGGGGACCTCAAGAGACCCAGTACTTC. Encoded protein: CASSNNWGPQETQYF.

This clonotype was recorded at least ten times. J is TRBJ1-2 and V is TRBV20-1; weak D call: TRBD1 (5 bases). Germline-derived CDR1 and CDR2 are DFQATT and SNEGSKA (reference sequence). The CDR3 has 12 amino acids. V was clipped by 6 bases and J by 4 bases, with 12 bases between them. CDR3 amino acids: CSAPQGSYGYTF. CDR3 in DNA: TGCAGTGCCCCCCAGGGAAGCTATGGCTACACCTTC.

Notes on this clonotype: One end of the junction does not line up with germline, which may come from a read error. The V and J genes are TRBV25-1 and TRBJ2-1; D may be TRBD1 (5 bases). The CDR3 is 16 residues long. Germline V gene sequence: CDR1 MGHDK, CDR2 SYGVNS. CDR3 sequence: CAGSEFQGGSYNEQFF. The DNA of the CDR3 is TGTGCCGGCAGTGAATTCCAGGGTGGGTCCTACAATGAGCAGTTCTTC.

V is TRBV9 and J is TRBJ2-1; no clear D gene. V dropped 2 bases and J dropped 6 bases, with 6 bases sitting between them. The germline V gene encodes CDR1 SGDLS and CDR2 YYNGEE. CDR3 length: 12 residues. The DNA of the CDR3 is TGTGCCAGCAGCGTGGCTAGCAATGAGCAGTTCTTC. Its translation is CASSVASNEQFF. The full variable domain, completed using reference TRBV9 and TRBJ2-1, is DSGVTQTPKHLITATGQRVTLRCSPRSGDLSVYWYQQSLDQGLQFLIQYYNGEERAKGNILERFSAQQFPDLHSELNLSSLELGDSALYFCASSVASNEQFFGPGTRLTVL.

This clonotype has a handful of counts. The CDR3: CASSPRGWYEQYF. The CDR3 DNA follows: TGTGCCAGCAGCCCCCGCGGGTGGTACGAGCAGTACTTC. The chain recombines TRBV7-2 with TRBJ2-5; a weak D match, TRBD2 (5 bases). Matching the DNA end better, TRBJ2-7 makes the J call doubtful. The CDR3 loop spans 13 amino acids. The V gene's germline CDR1 is SGHTA and CDR2 FQGNSA.

This clonotype has at least ten counts. The V gene is TRBV20-1, the J gene TRBJ2-1, with 8 bases lining up with TRBD2. Germline values: CDR1 DFQATT, CDR2 SNEGSKA (reference sequence). V was pared by 6 bases and J by 15 bases, with 13 bases of the junction left unmatched. This CDR3 contains 12 residues. The CDR3 is CSAPFSGEDLFF. The CDR3 DNA sequence: TGCAGTGCGCCCTTTAGCGGGGAGGATTTGTTCTTC.

This clonotype was detected a few times. This chain links TRBV12-3 or TRBV12-4 with TRBJ2-7, with 8 positions matching TRBD2. The CDR3 loop spans 13 amino acids. The V and J ends lost 5 bases and 2 bases, in that order; junction bases with no gene match: 2. As DNA, the CDR3 is TGTGCCAGCAGTGCGGGACTAGCCTACGAGCAGTACTTC. Its translation is CASSAGLAYEQYF.

This clonotype turned up a few times. The rearrangement links TRBV20-1 to TRBJ2-1; 9 bases are shared with TRBD1. The DNA end is a closer match to TRBJ2-7, so the J assignment may be wrong. Looked up from germline, CDR1 is DFQATT and CDR2 is SNEGSKA (reference sequence). This CDR3 is built from 14 residues. CDR3 nucleotide sequence: TGCAGTGCTGGGGGACAGGGTTCCTACAATGAGCAGTACTTC. It encodes CSAGGQGSYNEQYF.

As for this clonotype: Mismatch with germline at one junction end may stem from a read error. The chain has TRBV6-6 and TRBJ2-2; TRBD1 matches 8 bases. This CDR3 is built from 14 residues. Germline V gene lookup returns CDR1 MNHNY and CDR2 SVGAGI (reference sequence). This CDR3 is CASQFTGGTGEPFF. The CDR3, as DNA: TGTGCCAGCCAGTTCACAGGGGGAACCGGGGAGCCGTTTTTT.

The V call is TRBV25-1, the J call TRBJ1-1, with TRBD1 matching 10 bases. This CDR3 has 15 amino acids. Germline CDR1 is MGHDK and CDR2 is SYGVNS. Losses at the gene ends were 1 base for V and 3 bases for J; bases not matched to a gene: 2. The CDR3 nucleotides are TGTGCCAGCAGTGAATTTGGACAGGGGGACACTGAAGCTTTCTTT. Translated, it gives CASSEFGQGDTEAFF. The full variable domain, with the rest looked up from reference TRBV25-1 and TRBJ1-1, is EADIYQTPRYLVIGTGKKITLECSQTMGHDKMYWYQQDPGMELHLIHYSYGVNSTEKGDLSSESTVSRIRTEHFPLTLESARPSHTSQYLCASSEFGQGDTEAFFGQGTRLTVV.

The chain recombines TRBV7-2 with TRBJ1-6; no clear D gene. CDR1 and CDR2 (germline): SGHTA, FQGNSA. The CDR3 runs to 13 residues. Trimming cost V 5 bases and J 6 bases, with 8 bases left between them. CDR3 coding DNA: TGTGCCAGCAGCCCCGTCCCTAATTCACCCCTCCACTTT. As protein: CASSPVPNSPLHF.

This clonotype occurred many times. The chain uses TRBV30 and TRBJ2-6; no definite D call. The V end was cut by 0 bases, the J end by 0 bases, with 9 bases between. Germline CDR1 reads GTSNPN; CDR2 reads SVGIG (reference sequence). The length of the CDR3 is 16 residues. This CDR3 is CAWSVLLISGANVLTF. In DNA, the CDR3 is TGTGCCTGGAGTGTACTGTTGATCTCTGGGGCCAACGTCCTGACTTTC.